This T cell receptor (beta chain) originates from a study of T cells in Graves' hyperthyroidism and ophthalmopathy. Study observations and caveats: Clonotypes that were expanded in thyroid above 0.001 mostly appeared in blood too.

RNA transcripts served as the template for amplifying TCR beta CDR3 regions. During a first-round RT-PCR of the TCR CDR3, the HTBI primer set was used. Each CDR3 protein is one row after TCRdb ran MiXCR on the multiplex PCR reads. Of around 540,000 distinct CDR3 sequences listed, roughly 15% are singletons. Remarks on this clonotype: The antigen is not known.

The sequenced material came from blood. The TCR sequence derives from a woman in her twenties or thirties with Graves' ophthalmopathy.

This CDR3 is CASSYSSSGSSYNEQFF. The CDR3 region has the DNA TGTGCCAGCAGTTACTCGTCTAGCGGGAGCTCCTACAATGAGCAGTTCTTC. This chain connects TRBV6-5 to TRBJ2-1; the match to TRBD2 covers 10 bases. Trimming removed 0 bases from V and 0 bases from J; junction bases left unmatched: 2. The germline gives CDR1 MNHEY, CDR2 SVGAGI. This CDR3 is built from 17 residues.